The TCR beta chain described here comes from a study of T cell responses to AZD1222 COVID-19 vaccine. The repertoire was sequenced with immunoSEQ multiplex PCR; TCRdb's copy has only in-frame clones and lacks some. This repertoire shows about 140,000 clones, approximately 95% found once; its top ten account for more than 0.8%. Germline V gives CDR1 SNHLY, CDR2 FYNNEI. CDR3 length: 12 amino acids. Trimming took 4 bases from V and 1 from J, leaving 4 bases between them. A word on this clone: Antigen unknown.

Overall study findings and caveats: Clonal diversity was possibly underestimated; the donors were predominantly white British and more often female.

The rearrangement joins TRBV2 to TRBJ2-5; D unresolved. This TCR was recovered from an adult in good health. Material: peripheral blood, obtained on day 0 of MenACWY control vaccination. CDR3 sequence: CASSGSQETQYF. DNA for the CDR3: TGTGCCAGCAGTGGTAGCCAAGAGACCCAGTACTTC.